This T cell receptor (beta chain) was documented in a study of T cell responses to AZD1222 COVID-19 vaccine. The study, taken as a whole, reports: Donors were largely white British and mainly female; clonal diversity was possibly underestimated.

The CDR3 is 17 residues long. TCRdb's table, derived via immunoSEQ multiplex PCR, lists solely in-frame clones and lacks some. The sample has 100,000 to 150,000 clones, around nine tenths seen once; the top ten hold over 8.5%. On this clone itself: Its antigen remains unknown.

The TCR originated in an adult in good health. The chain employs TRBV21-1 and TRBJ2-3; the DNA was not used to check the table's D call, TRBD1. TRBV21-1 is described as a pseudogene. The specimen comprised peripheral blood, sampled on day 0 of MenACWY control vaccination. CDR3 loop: CASSKANREDSGDTQYF. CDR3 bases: TGTGCCAGCAGCAAAGCCAACAGGGAAGACTCGGGAGATACGCAGTATTTT.